Presented here are 18 T cell receptor beta chains from one specimen sequenced in a study of blood T cell repertoires in COVID-19. Repertoires were generated with immunoSEQ multiplex PCR, while TCRdb's copy carries only in-frame clones and drops some. The sample comprises roughly 130,000 clones, 75% to 90% of which are singletons, and over 9.5% rests with the top ten. Sequenced material: peripheral blood. The receptor source for this set is a man in his sixties with active or convalescent COVID-19.

The rearrangement links TRBV5-1 to TRBJ2-1; possibly TRBD2 for D (7 bases). The CDR3 extends over 14 amino acids. V lost 7 bases to trimming and J lost 2 bases, with 13 bases between them. CDR1 and CDR2 from the germline V gene are SGHRS and YFSETQ. This CDR3 reads CASRGAGAYNEQFF. CDR3 sequence (DNA): TGCGCCAGCCGGGGGGCGGGAGCCTACAATGAGCAGTTCTTC.

The chain employs TRBV13 and TRBJ2-1; D might be TRBD2 (6 bases). Trimming removed 0 bases from V and 0 bases from J, with 18 bases in between. CDR1 is PRHDT, CDR2 FYEKMQ, per germline (reference sequence). The CDR3 covers 19 residues. In nucleotides, the CDR3 is TGTGCCAGCAGCTTAGGCGGGGGAAATCGCAGAGCCTCCTACAATGAGCAGTTCTTC. Translated, it gives CASSLGGGNRRASYNEQFF.

CDR3 DNA sequence: TGTGCTAGTGGTATCGGGGAGACCCAGTACTTC. It codes for CASGIGETQYF. This chain uses TRBV12-5 with TRBJ2-5; D uncertain. The CDR3 sequence is 11 residues long. V was shortened by 5 bases and J by 5 bases, with 6 bases between the two germline ends. The germline CDR1 and CDR2 sequences are LGHNT and FRNRAP.

The chain carries TRBV6-1 and TRBJ2-7, with 11 bases lining up with TRBD2. This CDR3 spans 17 amino acids. V lost 4 bases to trimming and J lost 1 base; unmatched junction nucleotides: 9. Per germline, CDR1 MNHNS and CDR2 SASEGT. CDR3 amino acids: CASSVVFGTSGSYEQYF. The CDR3 DNA reads TGTGCCAGCAGTGTGGTCTTCGGGACTAGCGGTTCCTACGAGCAGTACTTC.

V gene TRBV3-1 (or the pseudogene TRBV3-2) combines with J gene TRBJ1-2, with a weak D call TRBD1 (6 bases). Germline loops: CDR1 LGHDT, CDR2 YNNKEL (reference sequence). This CDR3 region has 16 residues. Trimming cost V 0 bases and J 8 bases, with 19 bases left between them. In DNA form, the CDR3 reads TGTGCCAGCAGCCAAGAAACCCGGCAGGGGTTGGGCGGCTACACCTTC. Protein sequence: CASSQETRQGLGGYTF.

The chain uses TRBV28 and TRBJ1-4, with D possibly TRBD1 on 5 matching bases. CDR1 and CDR2 from the germline V gene are MDHEN and SYDVKM. Trimming left V 4 bases short and J 3 bases short, with 12 bases between. This CDR3 spans 15 amino acids. CDR3 region: CASSSQVYANEKLFF. CDR3 DNA: TGTGCCAGCAGTTCACAGGTTTATGCTAATGAAAAACTGTTTTTT.

This sequence joins TRBV7-8 and TRBJ2-7; 9 bases align to TRBD1. V lost 0 bases and J lost 12; bases outside the gene matches: 6. Germline-derived CDR1 and CDR2 are SGHVS and FQNEAQ. This CDR3 contains 13 residues. CDR3 residues: CASSLARDREGYF. The DNA of the CDR3 is TGTGCCAGCAGCTTAGCCCGGGACAGGGAGGGGTACTTC. The complete variable domain, with remaining parts taken from reference TRBV7-8 and TRBJ2-7, reads GAGVSQSPRYKVAKRGQDVALRCDPISGHVSLFWYQQALGQGPEFLTYFQNEAQLDKSGLPSDRFFAERPEGSVSTLKIQRTQQEDSAVYLCASSLARDREGYFGPGTRLTVT.

V usage is TRBV28 and J usage is TRBJ1-5, with TRBD1 matching over 9 bases. V shed 6 bases, J shed 0 bases, and the junction held 9 bases outside the gene matches. This CDR3 is 17 amino acids long. Germline V gene data show CDR1 as MDHEN and CDR2 as SYDVKM. This CDR3 is CASSYRTGAYSNQPQHF. CDR3 coding DNA: TGTGCCAGCAGCTACAGGACAGGGGCATATAGCAATCAGCCCCAGCATTTT.

The chain employs TRBV5-1 and TRBJ2-4; 12 bases map to TRBD2. Trimming removed 4 bases from V and 7 bases from J; junction bases left unmatched: 6. The CDR3 loop spans 15 amino acids. Germline CDR1 is SGHRS and CDR2 is YFSETQ. For the CDR3, the DNA is TGCGCCAGCAGCGCACTAGCGGGAGGAGTCAACATTCAGTACTTC. Residues: CASSALAGGVNIQYF.

This sequence joins TRBV7-6 and TRBJ2-7; 13 bases fit TRBD2. The CDR3 spans 18 residues. V shed 4 bases, J shed 4 bases, and the junction held 13 bases outside the gene matches. CDR1 SGHVS and CDR2 FNYEAQ come from the germline V gene. The CDR3: CASSSATSGRPILYEQYF. The CDR3 DNA reads TGTGCCAGCAGCTCGGCGACTAGCGGGAGGCCAATCTTATACGAGCAGTACTTC.

The chain couples TRBV28 to TRBJ2-1, with TRBD2 matching over 9 bases. The germline V gene has CDR1 MDHEN and CDR2 SYDVKM. V lost 6 bases and J lost 3; bases outside the gene matches: 6. The CDR3 has 15 amino acids. In DNA form, the CDR3 reads TGTGCCAGCAGGGGGGGACTAGCCGTCTACAATGAGCAGTTCTTC. It translates to CASRGGLAVYNEQFF.

This chain links TRBV18 with TRBJ1-5, with TRBD1 matching 7 bases. V lost 8 bases, J lost 4 bases, and 5 bases stayed unmatched. The germline gives CDR1 KGHSH, CDR2 LQKENI. The CDR3 extends over 13 amino acids. CDR3 nucleotide sequence: TGTGCCAGCACTCGGGACAGTAATCAGCCCCAGCATTTT. It codes for CASTRDSNQPQHF.

This clone was observed a single time. The V gene is TRBV18, the J gene TRBJ2-5, with a weak D call TRBD2 (5 bases). The CDR3 is made up of 15 amino acids. CDR1 is KGHSH, CDR2 LQKENI, per germline. V lost 4 bases, J lost 6 bases, and 18 bases lay in between. The CDR3 nucleotides are TGTGCCAGCTCACTTTCTGAGCTGAGGGTTAAGACCCAGTACTTC. As protein: CASSLSELRVKTQYF.

The chain carries TRBV4-2 and TRBJ2-7, with TRBD2 identical over 8 bases. This CDR3 region has 16 residues. Trimming took 4 bases from V and 1 from J; bases not matched to a gene: 9. Germline CDR1 reads LGHNA; CDR2 reads YNFKEQ. The CDR3 reads CASSPSGSTRSYEQYF. The CDR3 region has the DNA TGTGCCAGCAGCCCAAGCGGGAGTACTCGGTCCTACGAGCAGTACTTC.

DNA of the CDR3: TGTGCCAGCAGTTTTCTTCAGACCGGGGAGCTGTTTTTT. This encodes CASSFLQTGELFF. This chain joins TRBV27 and TRBJ2-2; no clear D. CDR1 and CDR2 (germline): MNHEY, SMNVEV (reference sequence). The length of the CDR3 is 13 residues. Trimming cost V 3 bases and J 5 bases, with 7 bases left between them.

The chain joins TRBV10-2 to TRBJ1-1, with 8 bases that match TRBD1. V dropped 6 bases and J dropped 1; count of bases not matched to a gene: 7. The CDR3 is 15 residues long. Germline assignment: CDR1 WSHSY and CDR2 SAAADI. The DNA for the CDR3 is TGCGCCAGCAGCGTTAGGACAGGGCAGAACACTGAAGCTTTCTTT. Protein: CASSVRTGQNTEAFF.

This rearrangement joins TRBV28 to TRBJ1-1; D remains unclear. The V end was cut by 5 bases, the J end by 11 bases, with 15 bases between. The CDR3 totals 12 residues. Germline loops: CDR1 MDHEN, CDR2 SYDVKM. CDR3 in amino acids: CASSPLPGGAFF. DNA for the CDR3: TGTGCCAGCAGTCCCCTCCCTGGCGGGGCTTTCTTT.

This rearrangement joins TRBV11-2 to TRBJ2-7, with 11 bases that match TRBD2. The CDR3 consists of 15 residues. The germline gives CDR1 SGHAT, CDR2 FQNNGV. Trimming at V came to 0 bases and at J to 3 bases, leaving 1 base not matched to a gene. CDR3 nucleotides: TGTGCCAGCAGCTTAGAGCTAGCGGGAGGCTACGAGCAGTACTTC. It translates to CASSLELAGGYEQYF.